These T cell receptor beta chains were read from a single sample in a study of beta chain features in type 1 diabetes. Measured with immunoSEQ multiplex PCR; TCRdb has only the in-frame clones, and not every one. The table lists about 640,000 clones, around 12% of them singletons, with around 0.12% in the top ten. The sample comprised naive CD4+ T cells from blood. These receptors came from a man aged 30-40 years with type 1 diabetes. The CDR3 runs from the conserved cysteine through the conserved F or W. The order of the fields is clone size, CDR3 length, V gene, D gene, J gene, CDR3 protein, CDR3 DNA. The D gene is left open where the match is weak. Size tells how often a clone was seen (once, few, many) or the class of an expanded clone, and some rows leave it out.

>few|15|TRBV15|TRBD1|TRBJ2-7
CATSRVGDRGNEQYF
TGTGCCACCAGCAGGGTTGGAGACAGGGGCAACGAGCAGTACTTC
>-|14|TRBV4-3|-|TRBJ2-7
CASSQGNGNYEQYF
TGCGCCAGCAGCCAAGGAAACGGGAACTACGAGCAGTACTTC
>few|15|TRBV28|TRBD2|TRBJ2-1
CASSLPGLAGIEQFF
TGTGCCAGCAGTCTACCGGGACTAGCGGGGATTGAGCAGTTCTTC
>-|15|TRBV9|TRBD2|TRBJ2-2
CASSVLAGAHGELFF
TGTGCCAGCAGCGTACTAGCGGGGGCCCACGGGGAGCTGTTTTTT
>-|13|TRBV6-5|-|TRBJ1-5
CASRSYSNQPQHF
TGTGCCAGCAGATCTTATAGCAATCAGCCCCAGCATTTT
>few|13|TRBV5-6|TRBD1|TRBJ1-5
CASSFTGDQPQHF
TGTGCCAGCAGCTTTACAGGGGACCAGCCCCAGCATTTT
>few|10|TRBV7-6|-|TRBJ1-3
CAKEGNTIYF
TGTGCCAAAGAAGGAAACACCATATATTTT
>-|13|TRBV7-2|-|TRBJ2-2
CASSPAPTGELFF
TGTGCCAGCAGCCCCGCCCCTACCGGGGAGCTGTTTTTT
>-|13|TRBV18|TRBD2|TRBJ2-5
CASSPGLQETQYF
TGTGCCAGCTCACCGGGACTACAAGAGACCCAGTACTTC
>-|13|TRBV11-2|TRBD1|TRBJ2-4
CASSSTGVNIQYF
TGTGCCAGCAGCTCAACAGGGGTAAACATTCAGTACTTC
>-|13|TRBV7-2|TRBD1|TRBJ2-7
CASSPRTGDEQYF
TGTGCCAGCAGCCCTAGGACAGGTGACGAGCAGTACTTC
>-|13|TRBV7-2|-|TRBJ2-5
CASSPAIGETQYF
TGTGCCAGCAGCCCAGCCATTGGGGAGACCCAGTACTTC
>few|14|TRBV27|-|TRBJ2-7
CASSPVGEPYEQYF
TGTGCCAGCAGCCCGGTCGGGGAACCCTACGAGCAGTACTTC
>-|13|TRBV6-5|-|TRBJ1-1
CASTETMNTEAFF
TGTGCCAGCACCGAGACAATGAACACTGAAGCTTTCTTT
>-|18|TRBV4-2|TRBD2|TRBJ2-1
CASSQLSVSGGAGNEQFF
TGTGCCAGCAGCCAGCTCTCCGTGAGCGGGGGGGCTGGAAATGAGCAGTTCTTC
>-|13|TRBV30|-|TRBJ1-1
CAWTGHPGAEAFF
TGTGCCTGGACGGGACACCCAGGGGCTGAAGCTTTCTTT